This TCR beta chain was identified during a study of blood T cell repertoires in COVID-19. The wider study: Specimens from acute and convalescent COVID-19 originated in the United States, Italy and Spain. T cells, B-cell-depleted T cells, or PBMCs supplied cDNA or gDNA.

One Seattle source followed patients from active infection through their disease course. Under the authors' procedure: Estimation of nucleated cell counts was performed using reference gene primer amplification. Clones were sequenced by immunoSEQ multiplex PCR, and TCRdb holds only the in-frame ones, with some missing. V, J and clone size are those of that table, while D and trimming were read from the DNA. This sample has some 180,000 clones, with 80% to 90% found just once. Trimming cost V 5 bases and J 6 bases; bases outside gene matches: 6. Looked up from germline, CDR1 is GTSNPN and CDR2 is SVGIG (reference sequence). This CDR3 region has 12 residues.

The TCR sequence derives from a woman older than 75 with COVID-19, enrolled during active disease. The chain employs TRBV30 and TRBJ1-2; 7 nucleotides agree with TRBD1. Sequencing input: peripheral blood. The CDR3 is CAWDREFNGYTF. The CDR3 region has the DNA TGTGCCTGGGACAGGGAATTCAATGGCTACACCTTC.